This T cell receptor (beta chain) was obtained from a study of blood T cell repertoires in COVID-19. The assay was immunoSEQ multiplex PCR, and TCRdb's table has in-frame clones only and misses some. The sample shows 250,000 to 350,000 clones, approximately 89% of them seen only once. This TCR was sampled from a woman between 50 and 59 years old who had been exposed to COVID-19. The sequenced sample was PBMCs or T cells enriched from blood (not recorded which).

In DNA form, the CDR3 reads TGCGCCAGCAGCTTGGCCGGAGTTGTGAGCTCTGGGGCCAACGTCCTGACTTTC. Its translation is CASSLAGVVSSGANVLTF. The chain recombines TRBV5-1 with TRBJ2-6; D is ambiguous. V shed 0 bases and J shed 0 bases, with 13 bases lying between them. The CDR3 is 18 amino acids. Germline CDR1 and CDR2: SGHRS and YFSETQ.